This TCR beta chain was observed in a study of cytomegalovirus exposure and HLA in healthy donors. Study summary: Falling in the Caucasian-associated ancestry cluster were approximately 84% of under 450 genotyped donors.

Study-wide results and limits: Among immune exposure information, only CMV serostatus was available. There were some public TCRs occurring in many donors, but most TCR sequences were rare.

This clone has more than one count but fewer than ten. Antigen: not known. 13 Jbeta primers and 60 Vbeta primers were used for the PCR. Only in-frame clones appear in the TCRdb table, and some are missing; sequencing was by immunoSEQ multiplex PCR. The sample records 180,000 or so clones, approximately 84% being singletons. This TCR derives from a female donor in good health and CMV-seronegative. Sequencing used PBMCs.

The CDR3 region is CASSTGRLAGNNEQFF. The CDR3 nucleotides are TGTGCCAGCAGTACCGGCCGTCTAGCGGGGAACAATGAGCAGTTCTTC. This chain joins TRBV27 and TRBJ2-1; 9 bases agree with TRBD2. CDR1 is MNHEY, CDR2 SMNVEV, per germline (reference sequence). There are 16 residues in the CDR3. V shed 5 bases and J 5 bases; nucleotides not matched to a gene: 10.